Below are 26 T cell receptor beta chains sequenced from a single sample in a study of T cells after yellow fever vaccination. TCRdb independently ran MiXCR on the 5' RACE reads; one entry per CDR3 protein. In the table there are some 350,000 distinct CDR3 sequences, 11% of which are singletons. This specimen was PBMCs, taken on the day of the first yellow fever vaccination. Source of these receptors: a man between 18 and 35 years old who received the YFV17D yellow fever vaccine.

J is TRBJ1-1 and V is TRBV7-2; D gene uncertain. The CDR3 consists of 15 residues. The germline CDR1 and CDR2 sequences are SGHTA and FQGNSA. Trimming removed 2 bases at V and 0 bases at J, with 10 bases between. For the CDR3, the DNA is TGTGCCAGCAGCTTAATGGCGGCTTTGAACACTGAAGCTTTCTTT. Translated: CASSLMAALNTEAFF. The full variable domain, completed using reference TRBV7-2 and TRBJ1-1, is GAGVSQSPSNKVTEKGKDVELRCDPISGHTALYWYRQSLGQGLEFLIYFQGNSAPDKSGLPSDRFSAERTGGSVSTLTIQRTQQEDSAVYLCASSLMAALNTEAFFGQGTRLTVV.

This clonotype was observed at least ten times. V usage is TRBV7-7 and J usage is TRBJ2-7; 10 bases match TRBD1. Germline CDR1 and CDR2: SSHAT and FNYEAQ (reference sequence). Germline trimming cut 5 bases from V and 0 bases from J; bases unmatched to any gene: 4. The length of the CDR3 is 15 residues. The chain's CDR3 is CASSPRTGGSYEQYF. The CDR3 DNA reads TGTGCCAGCAGCCCTCGGACAGGGGGCTCCTACGAGCAGTACTTC.

The chain joins TRBV3-1 to TRBJ1-2, with 7 bases lining up with TRBD1. From germline, CDR1 is LGHDT and CDR2 YNNKEL (reference sequence). The junction had 10 bases not matched to a gene; V was cut back by 4 bases and J by 2 bases. CDR3 size: 16 residues. In DNA form, the CDR3 reads TGTGCCAGCAGCCCGACCCCGACAGGGCACAACTATGGCTACACCTTC. Protein product: CASSPTPTGHNYGYTF.

This clonotype came up a few times. This sequence joins TRBV7-8 and TRBJ1-6; D might be TRBD1 (6 bases). Trimming stripped 5 bases from V and 9 bases from J, with 17 bases between. This CDR3 is built from 15 residues. In germline, CDR1 is SGHVS, CDR2 FQNEAQ. The CDR3 loop reads CASSPGASGVSPLHF. The CDR3 DNA follows: TGTGCCAGCAGCCCAGGGGCCTCCGGGGTTTCACCCCTCCACTTT.

V gene TRBV6-5 combines with J gene TRBJ2-1; D unresolved. The CDR3 totals 15 residues. Trimming pared 0 bases from V and 2 bases from J, leaving 8 bases between. Germline V gene data show CDR1 as MNHEY and CDR2 as SVGAGI. The chain's CDR3 is CASSYSYEPYNEQFF. The CDR3 DNA is TGTGCCAGCAGTTACTCCTATGAGCCCTACAATGAGCAGTTCTTC.

The J gene is TRBJ1-1, the V gene TRBV3-1, with D unresolved. V was cut by 0 bases and J by 3 bases, with 2 bases left in between. Germline CDR1 LGHDT, CDR2 YNNKEL (reference sequence). The CDR3 spans 12 residues. The CDR3 sequence is CASSQEDTEAFF. The CDR3 coding sequence is TGTGCCAGCAGCCAAGAGGACACTGAAGCTTTCTTT.

V and J are TRBV6-5 and TRBJ2-2; D is tentatively TRBD1 or TRBD2 (5 bases each). Germline assignment: CDR1 MNHEY and CDR2 SVGAGI. This CDR3 has 15 amino acids. Trimming removed 2 bases at V and 6 bases at J, with 13 bases between. The CDR3 reads CASSYDGGPAGELFF. The CDR3 bases are TGTGCCAGCAGTTACGATGGGGGTCCCGCCGGGGAGCTGTTTTTT.

The rearrangement joins TRBV5-5 to TRBJ2-1; no firm D call. Germline V CDR1 and CDR2: SGHKS, YYEKEE (reference sequence). V was pared by 4 bases and J by 6 bases, with 14 bases between. The CDR3 totals 14 residues. The CDR3 DNA follows: TGTGCCAGCAGCCCTCCCGAAAGGATCAATGAGCAGTTCTTC. Translation gives CASSPPERINEQFF.

The rearrangement links TRBV20-1 to TRBJ2-5, with TRBD2 matching 7 bases. Per the germline V gene, CDR1 is DFQATT and CDR2 is SNEGSKA (reference sequence). This CDR3 contains 13 residues. The CDR3 spells CSLERGVQETQYF. DNA for the CDR3: TGCAGCCTGGAGCGGGGCGTTCAAGAGACCCAGTACTTC.

Only a few counts were recorded for this clonotype. The genes are TRBV10-3 and TRBJ2-3, with D possibly called TRBD1 or TRBD2 (5 bases each). V lost 3 bases and J 2 bases, leaving 12 bases between the germline ends. The CDR3 contains 15 residues. Looked up from germline, CDR1 is ENHRY and CDR2 is SYGVKD. The CDR3 DNA is TGTGCCATCAGTGACCTTTCCGGGGCCACAGATACGCAGTATTTT. Residues: CAISDLSGATDTQYF.

This chain connects TRBV11-2 to TRBJ1-5; D call uncertain. Between the trimmed V and J ends, which lost 8 bases and 1 base, there was a span of 6 bases. CDR3 length: 12 residues. CDR1 and CDR2 (germline): SGHAT, FQNNGV. The CDR3 bases are TGTGCCAGCCGACTAAGCAATCAGCCCCAGCATTTT. Translating it yields CASRLSNQPQHF.

This clonotype has ten or more counts. J is TRBJ2-5 and V is TRBV14; D gene ambiguous. This CDR3 comprises 13 residues. Per germline, CDR1 SGHDN and CDR2 FVKESK. Trimming pared 4 bases from V and 5 bases from J, leaving 11 bases between. CDR3 DNA: TGTGCCAGCAGCCCAAGGATGCGGGAGACCCAGTACTTC. Translating gives CASSPRMRETQYF.

This clonotype has ten or more counts. The chain employs TRBV4-1 and TRBJ1-5; a possible D gene is TRBD1 (5 bases). This CDR3 is built from 16 residues. Looked up from germline, CDR1 is MGHRA and CDR2 is YSYEKL. Trimming pared 1 base from V and 1 base from J, leaving 11 bases between. In DNA, the CDR3 is TGCGCCAGCAGCCAAGGGGGCGGGCTAAGCAATCAGCCCCAGCATTTT. The encoded protein is CASSQGGGLSNQPQHF.

This rearrangement joins TRBV10-3 to TRBJ2-1; 7 nucleotides line up with TRBD1. The V gene's germline CDR1 is ENHRY and CDR2 SYGVKD. CDR3 length: 13 residues. The trim removed 11 bases at V and 2 bases at J, leaving 6 bases unmatched. Here the CDR3 DNA reads TGTGCCGTTACCGGGACAGCCTACAATGAGCAGTTCTTC. Protein: CAVTGTAYNEQFF.

V and J are TRBV11-2 and TRBJ2-5, with D possibly called TRBD1 or TRBD2 (5 bases each). V lost 0 bases to trimming and J lost 5 bases, with 19 bases between them. The CDR3 extends over 17 amino acids. Germline assignment: CDR1 SGHAT and CDR2 FQNNGV. The CDR3 nucleotides read TGTGCCAGCAGCTTAGATCGGGGCGGGCTACCTCTTGAGACCCAGTACTTC. This gives the protein CASSLDRGGLPLETQYF.

The rearrangement links TRBV2 to TRBJ2-3, with 9 positions matching TRBD2. The V gene's germline CDR1 is SNHLY and CDR2 FYNNEI. The CDR3 totals 13 residues. The V and J ends lost 6 bases and 5 bases, in that order; junction bases with no gene match: 3. CDR3 sequence reads: CASRETSGDTQYF. In DNA, the CDR3 is TGTGCCAGCAGAGAGACTAGCGGAGATACGCAGTATTTT. Full variable domain (rest looked up from reference TRBV2 and TRBJ2-3): EPEVTQTPSHQVTQMGQEVILRCVPISNHLYFYWYRQILGQKVEFLVSFYNNEISEKSEIFDDQFSVERPDGSNFTLKIRSTKLEDSAMYFCASRETSGDTQYFGPGTRLTVL.

This clonotype was seen a few times. The chain links TRBV14 to TRBJ2-7; TRBD1 aligns across 7 bases. Germline V gene sequence: CDR1 SGHDN, CDR2 FVKESK. The CDR3 is made up of 13 amino acids. The J segment lost 4 bases and the V segment lost 6 bases, leaving 6 bases of the junction unmatched. CDR3 in DNA: TGTGCCAGCAGGCGGACAGGCAAATACGAGCAGTACTTC. As protein: CASRRTGKYEQYF. Filled out from reference TRBV14 and TRBJ2-7, the complete variable domain reads EAGVTQFPSHSVIEKGQTVTLRCDPISGHDNLYWYRRVMGKEIKFLLHFVKESKQDESGMPNNRFLAERTGGTYSTLKVQPAELEDSGVYFCASRRTGKYEQYFGPGTRLTVT.

The genes are TRBV5-6 and TRBJ2-2; D gene ambiguous. The germline V gene encodes CDR1 SGHDT and CDR2 YYEEEE. V dropped 4 bases and J dropped 1 base, with 5 bases sitting between them. The CDR3 covers 13 residues. The CDR3 DNA is TGTGCCAGCAGCCACAGGAACACCGGGGAGCTGTTTTTT. Protein: CASSHRNTGELFF. The complete variable domain, with remaining parts taken from reference TRBV5-6 and TRBJ2-2, reads DAGVTQSPTHLIKTRGQQVTLRCSPKSGHDTVSWYQQALGQGPQFIFQYYEEEERQRGNFPDRFSGHQFPNYSSELNVNALLLGDSALYLCASSHRNTGELFFGEGSRLTVL.

A few counts support this clonotype. The rearrangement uses TRBV6-5 and TRBJ2-7, with TRBD1 identical over 8 bases. Looked up from germline, CDR1 is MNHEY and CDR2 is SVGAGI. This CDR3 is 15 amino acids long. The V gene end was trimmed by 0 bases and the J gene end by 3 bases; junction bases not matched to a gene: 4. The CDR3 bases are TGTGCCAGCAGTTACTCCTTACAGGGGGGCTACGAGCAGTACGTC. It specifies CASSYSLQGGYEQYV.

This clonotype was counted ten times or more. CDR3: CASSQDSWSPNQPQHF. The CDR3 nucleotides are TGCGCCAGCAGCCAAGATTCGTGGTCTCCCAATCAGCCCCAGCATTTT. This chain joins TRBV4-3 and TRBJ1-5; D gene unclear. The CDR3 sequence is 16 residues long. Germline V gene lookup returns CDR1 LGHNA and CDR2 YSLEER. V shed 0 bases and J shed 3 bases, with 12 bases lying between them.

This chain connects TRBV19 to TRBJ2-1; D ambiguous. The V gene lost 4 bases and the J gene lost 8 bases, with 12 bases spanning the gap. Germline assignment: CDR1 LNHDA and CDR2 SQIVND (reference sequence). The CDR3 has 13 amino acids. CDR3 region: CASSTLTSDEQFF. Written as DNA, the CDR3 is TGTGCCAGTAGTACTCTTACGTCCGATGAGCAGTTCTTC.

This clonotype was seen a few times. The V call is TRBV18, the J call TRBJ2-3; D perhaps matches TRBD1 (5 bases). Germline CDR1 is KGHSH and CDR2 is LQKENI. V lost 1 base, J lost 9 bases, and 14 bases lay in between. The CDR3 runs to 14 residues. This CDR3 reads CASSPQRGGWTQYF. CDR3 in DNA: TGTGCCAGCTCACCACAAAGGGGCGGATGGACGCAGTATTTT.

The rearrangement joins TRBV15 to TRBJ2-2; the D is unclear. The V gene lost 5 bases and the J gene lost 2 bases, with 9 bases spanning the gap. The CDR3 sequence is 14 residues long. Germline lookup yields CDR1 LNHNV and CDR2 YYDKDF (reference sequence). CDR3 DNA: TGTGCCACCAGCGGGGAACCCAACACCGGGGAGCTGTTTTTT. Residues: CATSGEPNTGELFF.

This clonotype showed up just a few times. The gene calls are TRBV7-2 and TRBJ1-1, with D perhaps matching TRBD1 (5 bases). V was cut by 6 bases and J by 4 bases, with 18 bases left in between. The CDR3 spans 15 residues. Germline values: CDR1 SGHTA, CDR2 FQGNSA. The CDR3 protein is CASRTWAGFATEAFF. The CDR3 DNA is TGTGCCAGCAGGACCTGGGCAGGGTTCGCCACTGAAGCTTTCTTT. Together with reference TRBV7-2 and TRBJ1-1, the CDR3 gives the full variable domain: GAGVSQSPSNKVTEKGKDVELRCDPISGHTALYWYRQSLGQGLEFLIYFQGNSAPDKSGLPSDRFSAERTGGSVSTLTIQRTQQEDSAVYLCASRTWAGFATEAFFGQGTRLTVV.

The CDR3 loop reads CASSVEEGAMFEAFF. The CDR3 DNA follows: TGTGCCAGCAGCGTAGAGGAGGGGGCGATGTTCGAAGCTTTCTTT. The V call is TRBV9, the J call TRBJ1-1, with 7 bases fitting TRBD1. Germline V gene lookup returns CDR1 SGDLS and CDR2 YYNGEE. The CDR3 sequence is 15 residues long. Trimming removed 0 bases from V and 8 bases from J; junction bases left unmatched: 10.

The genes are TRBV4-3 and TRBJ2-7; D not resolved. Trimming pared 1 base from V and 4 bases from J, leaving 8 bases between. The CDR3 is 13 residues long. Germline V gene lookup returns CDR1 LGHNA and CDR2 YSLEER. The CDR3 spells CASSQGRSYEQYF. In DNA form, the CDR3 reads TGCGCCAGCAGCCAAGGAAGGAGTTACGAGCAGTACTTC.